These 17 T cell receptor beta chains originate from one sample sequenced in a study of CD8+ T cells in alopecia areata (dated by TCRdb to about 2018). Library preparation employed the immunoSEQ multiplex PCR assay. For TCR sequencing, RNA was extracted from every sample and reverse transcribed into cDNA to serve as template. TCRdb stores this immuneACCESS table with in-frame sequences only. Part of the clones is absent; in the studies checked, under half of the shortfall reflects unresolved V genes, and no reason is known for the rest. The sample profile shows about 4,400 clones; about 62% of them were found once. The ten largest clones represent approximately 10% of the sample. In the paper's terms, the time point label means: more than three weeks on oral tofacitinib. The sample's treatment or condition label, in plain terms: oral pan-JAK inhibitor, 5-10 mg twice daily. Lesional scalp punch biopsies and peripheral blood were obtained from alopecia areata patients.

The specimen comprised skin, sampled at week 4, from a patient treated with tofacitinib. The receptors stem from a human donor with alopecia areata.

The rearrangement joins TRBV30 to TRBJ2-7; D uncertain. V gave up 5 bases and J gave up 3 bases, with 8 bases separating them. Germline CDR1 is GTSNPN and CDR2 is SVGIG (reference sequence). This CDR3 has 11 residues. CDR3 in amino acids: CAWVTGYEQYF. CDR3 bases: TGTGCCTGGGTAACGGGCTACGAGCAGTACTTC.

This chain links TRBV7-8 with TRBJ2-1, with 8 nucleotides matching TRBD2. Looked up from germline, CDR1 is SGHVS and CDR2 is FQNEAQ. CDR3 length equals 17 residues. V was clipped by 1 base and J by 0 bases; unmatched bases: 5. The CDR3 reads CASSLGGGTHSYNEQFF. CDR3 sequence (DNA): TGTGCCAGCAGCTTAGGCGGGGGGACTCACTCCTACAATGAGCAGTTCTTC. Combining the CDR3 with reference TRBV7-8 and TRBJ2-1 gives the whole variable domain GAGVSQSPRYKVAKRGQDVALRCDPISGHVSLFWYQQALGQGPEFLTYFQNEAQLDKSGLPSDRFFAERPEGSVSTLKIQRTQQEDSAVYLCASSLGGGTHSYNEQFFGPGTRLTVL.

V is TRBV18 and J is TRBJ1-1, with 9 bases fitting TRBD1. The CDR3 runs to 14 residues. From germline, CDR1 is KGHSH and CDR2 LQKENI. V lost 3 bases to trimming and J lost 3 bases; unmatched junction nucleotides: 2. The CDR3 DNA reads TGTGCCAGCTCACCCCGACAGGGGGACACTGAAGCTTTCTTT. Its protein is CASSPRQGDTEAFF.

To note about this clone: The germline gene is not matched at one end of the junction; a read error may be the cause. The rearrangement links TRBV7-8 to TRBJ2-1; D uncertain. CDR3 length: 12 amino acids. Germline assignment: CDR1 SGHVS and CDR2 FQNEAQ. This CDR3 is CASSSTGNEQLF. The DNA of the CDR3 is TGTGCCAGCAGCTCGACTGGAAATGAGCAGCTCTTC.

This clone was detected once. The chain combines TRBV19 with TRBJ2-7; D may be TRBD1 (6 bases). CDR1 LNHDA and CDR2 SQIVND come from the germline V gene (reference sequence). CDR3 length equals 15 residues. V was cut by 8 bases and J by 1 base, with 18 bases left in between. The CDR3 loop is CASQLRQGLSYEQYF. CDR3 DNA sequence: TGTGCCAGTCAGTTGAGGCAGGGGCTATCCTACGAGCAGTACTTC.

This clone has more than one count but fewer than ten. The chain uses TRBV27 and TRBJ2-1, with a tentative D call TRBD2 (5 bases). CDR1 and CDR2 from the germline V gene are MNHEY and SMNVEV (reference sequence). With 8 bases removed from V and 2 bases from J, the gap between germline ends came to 7 bases. The CDR3 runs to 12 residues. For the CDR3, the DNA is TGTGCCAGCGGAGGCGCCTACAATGAGCAGTTCTTC. Encoded protein: CASGGAYNEQFF.

This sequence joins TRBV5-1 and TRBJ2-1; TRBD2 matches at 11 bases. CDR3 length: 15 residues. Germline values: CDR1 SGHRS, CDR2 YFSETQ. The junction had 7 bases not matched to a gene; V was cut back by 2 bases and J by 9 bases. DNA for the CDR3: TGCGCCAGCAGCTTACTAGCGGGAGACGGGTTTGAGCAGTTCTTC. This sequence encodes CASSLLAGDGFEQFF.

The gene calls are TRBV28 and TRBJ1-2, with TRBD1 matching 8 bases. This CDR3 has 14 residues. The trim removed 5 bases at V and 2 bases at J, leaving 4 bases unmatched. In germline, CDR1 is MDHEN, CDR2 SYDVKM. CDR3 nucleotides: TGTGCCAGCAGTCAAACAGGGGGAAACTATGGCTACACCTTC. It encodes CASSQTGGNYGYTF.

The chain employs TRBV7-2 and TRBJ1-2, with D uncertain. CDR1 is SGHTA and CDR2 is FQGNSA in the germline V gene. The CDR3 sequence is 13 residues long. Trimming left V 5 bases short and J 4 bases short, with 11 bases between. The CDR3 loop reads CASSRSGPYGYTF. The CDR3 DNA is TGTGCCAGCAGCCGGTCGGGCCCCTATGGCTACACCTTC.

The CDR3 DNA is TGTGCCAGCAGTCCGCCCGAGGGAGTGCCTGGCTACACCTTC. Its protein is CASSPPEGVPGYTF. V is TRBV28 and J is TRBJ1-2; no reliable D call. CDR1 MDHEN and CDR2 SYDVKM come from the germline V gene. The CDR3 totals 14 residues. V gave up 5 bases and J gave up 7 bases, with 17 bases separating them.

V gene TRBV27 combines with J gene TRBJ2-3, with D possibly TRBD2 on 7 matching bases. CDR3 length equals 16 residues. The germline gives CDR1 MNHEY, CDR2 SMNVEV (reference sequence). Trimming pared 9 bases from V and 3 bases from J, leaving 22 bases between. This CDR3 is CASGPRGARLTDTQYF. CDR3 DNA sequence: TGTGCCAGTGGCCCCCGGGGGGCGCGTTTAACAGATACGCAGTATTTT.

This clone has just one count. The chain uses TRBV11-1 and TRBJ1-1; no clear D gene. This CDR3 region has 13 residues. The germline V gene has CDR1 SGHAT and CDR2 FQDESV (reference sequence). V lost 5 bases, J lost 5 bases, and 12 bases lay in between. CDR3 sequence: CASSKGGITEAFF. The CDR3 region has the DNA TGTGCCAGCAGCAAGGGAGGCATAACTGAAGCTTTCTTT.

V usage is TRBV7-2 and J usage is TRBJ2-1; TRBD2 agrees at 10 bases. The CDR3 consists of 18 residues. The ends lost 1 base at V and 2 bases at J; junction bases unmatched: 8. Looked up from germline, CDR1 is SGHTA and CDR2 is FQGNSA. CDR3 nucleotides: TGTGCCAGCAGCTTAGTTTCGGGAGGACTAGCGGCCTACAATGAGCAGTTCTTC. Residues: CASSLVSGGLAAYNEQFF.

About this clone: Other DNA sequences in this sample translate to the same CDR3. The genes are TRBV5-1 and TRBJ2-1; no firm D call. Looked up from germline, CDR1 is SGHRS and CDR2 is YFSETQ. The CDR3 contains 16 residues. V lost 4 bases, J lost 6 bases, and 20 bases lay in between. CDR3 nucleotides: TGCGCCAGCAGCCTGGTGCCAGGCAGCCGTCGCAATGAGCAGTTCTTC. It specifies CASSLVPGSRRNEQFF.

The chain couples TRBV4-2 to TRBJ2-3; D is unclear. The CDR3 is 12 residues long. Looked up from germline, CDR1 is LGHNA and CDR2 is YNFKEQ. V was shortened by 5 bases and J by 5 bases, with 8 bases between the two germline ends. In nucleotides, the CDR3 is TGTGCCAGCAGCAACGACCGAGATACGCAGTATTTT. Its translation is CASSNDRDTQYF.

J is TRBJ1-2 and V is TRBV29-1, with TRBD1 matching over 7 bases. The CDR3 covers 15 residues. V gave up 0 bases and J gave up 4 bases; unmatched junction bases: 8. The V gene's germline CDR1 is SQVTM and CDR2 ANQGSEA. DNA for the CDR3: TGCAGCGTTGAAGATCGCAGGGGGAAATCCTATGGCTACACCTTC. Amino acid sequence: CSVEDRRGKSYGYTF.

By sample share, this clone is large (0.1 to 1%). DNA for the CDR3: TGTGCCAGCAGCCCGCTCGGCGGGTACCGCAGGGAGCTGTTTTTT. Protein sequence: CASSPLGGYRRELFF. The chain combines TRBV7-2 with TRBJ2-2, with a tentative D call TRBD2 (5 bases). V was pared by 5 bases and J by 9 bases, with 19 bases between. This CDR3 has 15 residues. Per the germline V gene, CDR1 is SGHTA and CDR2 is FQGNSA.